The rows below give T cell receptor beta chains drawn from one sample of a study of CD8+ T cells in alopecia areata. Clones were read by immunoSEQ multiplex PCR, and TCRdb kept only the in-frame ones, dropping some. Here the sample spans about 30,000 clones, 62% being singletons. The sample comprised NKG2D-high CD8+ T cells sorted from blood. The receptors were gathered from a human donor with alopecia areata. CDR3s leave out the opening cysteine and the closing phenylalanine or tryptophan. A clone size is listed for some rows: how often the clone was seen (once, few, many), or a class if it is expanded.

abundance,v_gene,CDR3aa
NA,TRBV4-2,ASSQGTFYEQY
NA,TRBV5-4,ASSWAVNEQF
NA,TRBV27,ASSVTSFGAYEQY
NA,TRBV10-3,AISEETASMGYEQY
NA,TRBV7-9,ASSLARQGADQPQH
NA,TRBV27,ASGNYNEQF
NA,TRBV27,ASSFNAVSNEQF
NA,TRBV25-1,ASSDRLASYNEQF
NA,TRBV5-1,ASSFGGGNTGELF
few,TRBV29-1,SVEDQGSYEQY
NA,TRBV2,ASSDPRGRETQY
NA,TRBV5-1,ASRVLGGHYEQY
few,TRBV4-3,ASSQRGRDRVAGANVLT
once,TRBV7-9,ASSLGWRGTNYGYT
NA,TRBV7-9,ASSQGGKEGQPQH
few,TRBV7-9,ASSSRDRVPYEQY
NA,TRBV15,ATSSPWSAGANVLT
NA,TRBV28,TSSLTGNEQF
once,TRBV6-4,ASSDSPFLMEGHNEQF
NA,TRBV7-2,ASSLALRQGPAGEQY
few,TRBV5-4,ASRSVGKNIQY
NA,TRBV7-9,ASSQPGGSYNEQF
NA,TRBV6-6,ASSLGLAGAYNEQF
NA,TRBV13,ASSNAGGSYNEQF
NA,TRBV7-9,ASSLGSLSYEQY
NA,TRBV7-3,ASSLLDNTEAF
NA,TRBV18,ASSPPSPGDRVYGYT
NA,TRBV19,ASSMMAPSTFSDTQY
NA,TRBV5-1,ASSLGPGTDTQY
NA,TRBV7-9,ASSLEGSGWYNEQF
once,TRBV29-1,SVVSGDVSEQY
NA,TRBV7-9,ASSSAGGPGETQY
NA,TRBV5-1,ASSLDTGENNYEQY
NA,TRBV4-1,ASSLRTGGTYNEQF
NA,TRBV2,ASSALRGYMNTEAF
NA,TRBV27,ASSLSLEYEQY
NA,TRBV6-5,ASSGQGGSEAF
NA,TRBV5-4,ASSLGQSSYNEQF
NA,TRBV29-1,SVDGGGPTLTDTQY
once,TRBV7-9,ASSLFTTGYNEKLF
few,TRBV7-9,ASSSGLAGGSEQF
few,TRBV19,ASSTTAF
once,TRBV7-7,ASSLGQGAYEQY
NA,TRBV11-1,ASSLGRQGSSYNEQF
NA,TRBV14,ASSQDKDRVNVLT
once,TRBV6-5,ASSPQGNQPQH
medium-sized,TRBV7-9,ASSTPIYGGRGYT
NA,TRBV23-1,ASSQGIGTGADNEQF
few,TRBV7-2,ASSWTGSNYGYT
few,TRBV28,ASSGTLIAEREPYEQY
once,TRBV28,ASSFAYEQY
NA,TRBV25-1,ASSDSGTGVQPQH
NA,TRBV29-1,SVVGGGYTEAF